The next 32 T cell receptor beta chains were all read from a single sample in a study of blood T cell repertoires in COVID-19. The table came from immunoSEQ multiplex PCR; TCRdb's copy has only in-frame clones and leaves some out. This sample has 200,000 to 300,000 clones, with 80% to 90% found just once. The source material was peripheral blood. The source of these receptors is a young man with active or convalescent COVID-19.

The chain recombines TRBV10-2 with TRBJ1-2; the match to TRBD1 covers 7 bases. CDR1 and CDR2 (germline): WSHSY, SAAADI. The J segment lost 7 bases and the V segment lost 2 bases, leaving 4 bases of the junction unmatched. The CDR3 covers 13 residues. DNA for the CDR3: TGCGCCAGCAGTGAGGTAACAGGGGCTGGCTACACCTTC. Its translation is CASSEVTGAGYTF.

The genes are TRBV6-5 and TRBJ1-2; TRBD1 aligns across 9 bases. The CDR3 extends over 14 amino acids. Germline assignment: CDR1 MNHEY and CDR2 SVGAGI. The ends lost 2 bases at V and 2 bases at J; junction bases unmatched: 0. Written as DNA, the CDR3 is TGTGCCAGCAGTTACGGGACAGGGAACTATGGCTACACCTTC. It is translated as CASSYGTGNYGYTF.

The V call is TRBV7-2, the J call TRBJ2-1, with 11 bases identical to TRBD2. The CDR3 is made up of 16 amino acids. Germline V gene data show CDR1 as SGHTA and CDR2 as FQGNSA. The ends lost 1 base at V and 8 bases at J; junction bases unmatched: 7. CDR3 residues: CASSLVVAGGRDEQFF. CDR3 nucleotide sequence: TGTGCCAGCAGCTTAGTGGTAGCGGGGGGGCGGGATGAGCAGTTCTTC. Based on the CDR3 plus reference TRBV7-2 and TRBJ2-1, the full variable domain is GAGVSQSPSNKVTEKGKDVELRCDPISGHTALYWYRQSLGQGLEFLIYFQGNSAPDKSGLPSDRFSAERTGGSVSTLTIQRTQQEDSAVYLCASSLVVAGGRDEQFFGPGTRLTVL.

The V call is TRBV7-2, the J call TRBJ2-7; D possibly corresponds to TRBD2 (6 bases). V lost 6 bases and J 6 bases, leaving 21 bases between the germline ends. The CDR3 sequence is 15 residues long. The germline V gene encodes CDR1 SGHTA and CDR2 FQGNSA. The chain's CDR3 is CASSPGGAVRSEQYF. The CDR3 DNA follows: TGTGCCAGCAGTCCTGGCGGGGCGGTACGATCCGAGCAGTACTTC.

This clone appeared once. The genes are TRBV3-1 (or the pseudogene TRBV3-2) and TRBJ1-6; the D is unclear. Trimming left V 1 base short and J 4 bases short, with 8 bases between. Looked up from germline, CDR1 is LGHDT and CDR2 is YNNKEL (reference sequence). CDR3 length: 15 amino acids. CDR3 nucleotides: TGTGCCAGCAGCCAAGCTCCAGATTATAATTCACCCCTCCACTTT. Encoded protein: CASSQAPDYNSPLHF.

This clone was seen once. V is TRBV2 and J is TRBJ1-2; 10 positions agree with TRBD1. Germline V lookup: CDR1 SNHLY, CDR2 FYNNEI. The CDR3 totals 14 residues. V dropped 6 bases and J dropped 5; count of bases not matched to a gene: 6. In nucleotides, the CDR3 is TGTGCCAGCAGAGGGGACAGGGGCTTGTATGGCTACACCTTC. This translates into CASRGDRGLYGYTF.

The V gene is TRBV4-3, the J gene TRBJ2-7; TRBD1 matches 7 bases. The CDR3 sequence is 13 residues long. Per the germline V gene, CDR1 is LGHNA and CDR2 is YSLEER. With 3 bases clipped from V and 3 bases from J, the junction kept 2 bases outside the gene matches. CDR3 DNA: TGCGCCAGCAGCCAGGACAGGTTCTACGAGCAGTACTTC. Protein: CASSQDRFYEQYF.

This clone was detected only a few times. The chain recombines TRBV10-3 with TRBJ1-5; weak D call: TRBD1 (6 bases). Between the trimmed V and J ends, which lost 0 bases and 9 bases, there was a span of 12 bases. There are 14 residues in the CDR3. CDR1 and CDR2 from the germline V gene are ENHRY and SYGVKD. CDR3 protein: CAISESDVQGPQHF. The CDR3 DNA reads as TGTGCCATCAGTGAGTCGGACGTACAGGGGCCCCAGCATTTT.

The chain links TRBV5-1 to TRBJ2-7, with D possibly matching TRBD1 (5 bases). Germline V CDR1 and CDR2: SGHRS, YFSETQ. Trimming cost V 2 bases and J 5 bases, with 17 bases left between them. The CDR3 is 15 residues long. CDR3 DNA: TGCGCCAGCAGCTTCTTGTTTAGGGGCCTCGACGAGCAGTACTTC. Encoded protein: CASSFLFRGLDEQYF. Looking up the rest from reference TRBV5-1 and TRBJ2-7 gives the full variable domain: KAGVTQTPRYLIKTRGQQVTLSCSPISGHRSVSWYQQTPGQGLQFLFEYFSETQRNKGNFPGRFSGRQFSNSRSEMNVSTLELGDSALYLCASSFLFRGLDEQYFGPGTRLTVT.

The V and J genes are TRBV2 and TRBJ1-4, with 8 bases fitting TRBD1. V shed 0 bases, J shed 7 bases, and the junction held 13 bases outside the gene matches. The CDR3 is 18 amino acids. In germline, CDR1 is SNHLY, CDR2 FYNNEI. This chain's CDR3 is CASSEAGILTGVSEKLFF. Written as DNA, the CDR3 is TGTGCCAGCAGTGAAGCGGGCATCCTGACAGGGGTTTCTGAAAAACTGTTTTTT. Full variable domain (outside the CDR3, taken from reference TRBV2 and TRBJ1-4): EPEVTQTPSHQVTQMGQEVILRCVPISNHLYFYWYRQILGQKVEFLVSFYNNEISEKSEIFDDQFSVERPDGSNFTLKIRSTKLEDSAMYFCASSEAGILTGVSEKLFFGSGTQLSVL.

Only one count was recorded for this clone. This chain uses TRBV7-2 with TRBJ2-1; 10 bases align to TRBD2. The CDR3 loop spans 15 amino acids. The germline V gene encodes CDR1 SGHTA and CDR2 FQGNSA. The V gene end was trimmed by 6 bases and the J gene end by 7 bases; junction bases not matched to a gene: 9. This CDR3 reads CASSPAGGLSNEQFF. The CDR3 DNA reads as TGTGCCAGCAGTCCAGCGGGGGGGCTTAGTAATGAGCAGTTCTTC.

The genes are TRBV21-1 and TRBJ2-1; the D call TRBD1 from the table was never checked on the DNA. TRBV21-1 is marked as a pseudogene. The CDR3 sequence is 15 residues long. The CDR3, as DNA: TGTGCCAGCAGCAAAGCGCGTCCGGGACAGAATGAGCAGTTCTTC. As protein: CASSKARPGQNEQFF.

The table lists this clone with a count of one. The chain employs TRBV30 and TRBJ1-1; no clear D gene. Germline V gene sequence: CDR1 GTSNPN, CDR2 SVGIG (reference sequence). Between the trimmed V and J ends, which lost 3 bases and 3 bases, there was a span of 11 bases. The CDR3 covers 13 residues. The CDR3 region is CAWRRDEDTEAFF. DNA of the CDR3: TGTGCCTGGAGGCGAGATGAGGACACTGAAGCTTTCTTT.

V usage is TRBV6-2 or TRBV6-3 and J usage is TRBJ1-1, with a tentative D call TRBD1 (6 bases). Germline V gene data show CDR1 as MNHEY and CDR2 as SVGEGT. The CDR3 runs 14 residues. V was pared by 2 bases and J by 3 bases, with 10 bases between. The CDR3 bases are TGTGCCAGCAGTTACGCGGGGGCCGACACTGAAGCTTTCTTT. This translates into CASSYAGADTEAFF.

The chain links TRBV11-2 to TRBJ2-7; a weak D match, TRBD1 (5 bases). This CDR3 has 14 residues. The germline V and J ends were trimmed by 1 base and 2 bases, with 9 bases remaining between them. Per the germline V gene, CDR1 is SGHAT and CDR2 is FQNNGV. CDR3: CASSLGRGTYEQYF. The CDR3 region has the DNA TGTGCCAGCAGCTTAGGTAGGGGTACCTACGAGCAGTACTTC. The full variable domain, its missing parts supplied by reference TRBV11-2 and TRBJ2-7, is EAGVAQSPRYKIIEKRQSVAFWCNPISGHATLYWYQQILGQGPKLLIQFQNNGVVDDSQLPKDRFSAERLKGVDSTLKIQPAKLEDSAVYLCASSLGRGTYEQYFGPGTRLTVT.

V and J are TRBV9 and TRBJ2-7; 10 bases line up with TRBD1. CDR3 length: 15 amino acids. Per germline, CDR1 SGDLS and CDR2 YYNGEE. The J segment lost 5 bases and the V segment lost 2 bases, leaving 7 bases of the junction unmatched. The CDR3 here is CASSVFGTGDDEQYF. CDR3 DNA: TGTGCCAGCAGCGTTTTTGGGACAGGGGATGACGAGCAGTACTTC. The variable domain in full, completed from reference TRBV9 and TRBJ2-7, reads DSGVTQTPKHLITATGQRVTLRCSPRSGDLSVYWYQQSLDQGLQFLIQYYNGEERAKGNILERFSAQQFPDLHSELNLSSLELGDSALYFCASSVFGTGDDEQYFGPGTRLTVT.

The rearrangement joins TRBV19 to TRBJ2-1; perhaps TRBD2 as D (7 bases). CDR3 length: 15 amino acids. The V gene's germline CDR1 is LNHDA and CDR2 SQIVND (reference sequence). V was clipped by 6 bases and J by 5 bases, with 17 bases between them. The chain's CDR3 is CASSPRGGTHNEQFF. In DNA form, the CDR3 reads TGTGCCAGTAGCCCAAGGGGGGGAACCCACAATGAGCAGTTCTTC.

J is TRBJ1-2 and V is TRBV5-1; D not resolved. The CDR3 runs 15 residues. Between the trimmed V and J ends, which lost 0 bases and 5 bases, there was a span of 14 bases. The germline CDR1 and CDR2 sequences are SGHRS and YFSETQ. CDR3 sequence (DNA): TGCGCCAGCAGCTTGGGGTTGGGTTCAGGATATGGCTACACCTTC. This gives the protein CASSLGLGSGYGYTF.

The chain's CDR3 is CASSFNQERGGPYKYF. The CDR3 coding sequence is TGTGCCAGCAGCTTTAATCAAGAGCGGGGGGGCCCCTATAAGTATTTT. The V gene is TRBV7-6, the J gene TRBJ2-3; 10 bases match TRBD2. V shed 3 bases, J shed 13 bases, and the junction held 16 bases outside the gene matches. Germline V gives CDR1 SGHVS, CDR2 FNYEAQ. The CDR3 has 16 amino acids.

This rearrangement joins TRBV2 to TRBJ1-2; possibly TRBD1 for D (6 bases). Germline V gene lookup returns CDR1 SNHLY and CDR2 FYNNEI. The V end lost 2 bases, the J end lost 8 bases, and 18 bases lay between the germline ends. The CDR3 runs 15 residues. In nucleotides, the CDR3 is TGTGCCAGCAGTGAACAGGGGCCGCTGGGATTCGGCTACACCTTC. This encodes CASSEQGPLGFGYTF.

In its sample, this clone was seen once. This rearrangement joins TRBV7-9 to TRBJ2-3; TRBD1 is a possible D gene (5 bases). V gave up 5 bases and J gave up 2 bases, with 11 bases separating them. This CDR3 is 14 amino acids long. Germline V gene lookup returns CDR1 SEHNR and CDR2 FQNEAQ (reference sequence). The CDR3 coding sequence is TGTGCCAGCAGCGAGGACACAAACACAGATACGCAGTATTTT. Its translation is CASSEDTNTDTQYF.

The rearrangement joins TRBV25-1 to TRBJ1-1; D remains unclear. Trimming removed 5 bases at V and 1 base at J, with 17 bases between. Germline V gene data show CDR1 as MGHDK and CDR2 as SYGVNS. The CDR3 runs to 16 residues. CDR3 coding DNA: TGTGCCAGCAGTTCAGGTAGGCAGGAGGGGAACACTGAAGCTTTCTTT. It encodes CASSSGRQEGNTEAFF.

This clone came up many times. This chain uses TRBV7-2 with TRBJ2-7; 8 bases agree with TRBD2. V trimming: 2 bases; J trimming: 2 bases; junction bases outside the gene matches: 14. This CDR3 has 18 amino acids. The germline CDR1 and CDR2 sequences are SGHTA and FQGNSA. This chain's CDR3 is CASSLIPLSGGLPYEQYF. CDR3 DNA sequence: TGTGCCAGCAGCTTAATCCCCCTCAGCGGGGGCCTCCCCTACGAGCAGTACTTC.

As DNA, the CDR3 is TGTGCCAGCTCACCCCGTTCGGTGCTAACGGGACAAGTGAACACTGAAGCTTTCTTT. Residues: CASSPRSVLTGQVNTEAFF. The V gene is TRBV18, the J gene TRBJ1-1, with D possibly TRBD1 on 6 matching bases. V shed 3 bases and J shed 0 bases, with 23 bases lying between them. Germline V gene lookup returns CDR1 KGHSH and CDR2 LQKENI. This CDR3 spans 19 amino acids. Looking up the rest from reference TRBV18 and TRBJ1-1 gives the full variable domain: NAGVMQNPRHLVRRRGQEARLRCSPMKGHSHVYWYRQLPEEGLKFMVYLQKENIIDESGMPKERFSAEFPKEGPSILRIQQVVRGDSAAYFCASSPRSVLTGQVNTEAFFGQGTRLTVV.

CDR3 loop: CATQEENTGELFF. The CDR3 DNA is TGTGCTACACAGGAAGAAAACACCGGGGAGCTGTTTTTT. V and J are TRBV2 and TRBJ2-2; weak D call: TRBD1 (5 bases). The CDR3 runs 13 residues. Germline CDR1 and CDR2: SNHLY and FYNNEI.

V and J are TRBV19 and TRBJ1-2, with a tentative D call TRBD1 (6 bases). From germline, CDR1 is LNHDA and CDR2 SQIVND (reference sequence). This CDR3 has 15 residues. The V end was cut by 3 bases, the J end by 4 bases, with 15 bases between. This chain's CDR3 is CASSMGPGQSYGYTF. The CDR3 nucleotides read TGTGCCAGTAGTATGGGGCCCGGACAGAGCTATGGCTACACCTTC.

The chain joins TRBV11-1 to TRBJ1-1; D uncertain. The CDR3 runs 13 residues. The germline V and J ends were trimmed by 5 bases and 11 bases, with 18 bases remaining between them. CDR1 and CDR2 from the germline V gene are SGHAT and FQDESV (reference sequence). The DNA for the CDR3 is TGTGCCAGCAGCCCCCCCCCGGGTTTACGGGCTTTCTTT. Translating gives CASSPPPGLRAFF.

The genes are TRBV7-8 and TRBJ1-2; perhaps TRBD1 as D (6 bases). The V end lost 5 bases, the J end lost 3 bases, and 22 bases lay between the germline ends. Germline V gene lookup returns CDR1 SGHVS and CDR2 FQNEAQ. The CDR3 covers 17 residues. CDR3 DNA sequence: TGTGCCAGCAGCCCGAATCTCGGGGGGGGCACGGACTATGGCTACACCTTC. Amino acids: CASSPNLGGGTDYGYTF. The whole variable domain, filled in from reference TRBV7-8 and TRBJ1-2, reads GAGVSQSPRYKVAKRGQDVALRCDPISGHVSLFWYQQALGQGPEFLTYFQNEAQLDKSGLPSDRFFAERPEGSVSTLKIQRTQQEDSAVYLCASSPNLGGGTDYGYTFGSGTRLTVV.

This clone was seen just once. The chain joins TRBV10-2 to TRBJ2-3; 15 positions agree with TRBD2. CDR1 is WSHSY and CDR2 is SAAADI in the germline V gene. The CDR3 is 18 amino acids. J gave up 1 base and V 3 bases, and 5 bases lay outside the gene matches. The CDR3 nucleotides are TGCGCCAGCAGTGAAGGGACTAGCGGGGGGCAACGCACAGATACGCAGTATTTT. The encoded protein is CASSEGTSGGQRTDTQYF.

This chain uses TRBV27 with TRBJ1-5, with D tentatively TRBD1 (6 bases). The V end lost 6 bases, the J end lost 5 bases, and 17 bases lay between the germline ends. The CDR3 sequence is 15 residues long. The germline CDR1 and CDR2 sequences are MNHEY and SMNVEV (reference sequence). CDR3 nucleotides: TGTGCCAGCAGACCTCGCCAGGGGAGGGATCAGCCCCAGCATTTT. Protein sequence: CASRPRQGRDQPQHF.

The V call is TRBV11-2, the J call TRBJ2-7; D may be TRBD2 (6 bases). This CDR3 contains 13 residues. Deletions cut 5 bases from V and 3 bases from J, with 11 bases between. Germline CDR1 reads SGHAT; CDR2 reads FQNNGV. Here the CDR3 reads CASSNDGGYEQYF. The CDR3 nucleotides are TGTGCCAGCAGCAACGACGGGGGCTACGAGCAGTACTTC.

The genes are TRBV10-2 and TRBJ1-5; a weak D match, TRBD1 (5 bases). Trimming pared 3 bases from V and 7 bases from J, leaving 10 bases between. The CDR3 is 13 residues long. CDR1 and CDR2 (germline): WSHSY, SAAADI. The CDR3 loop is CASSDRAEQPQHF. The CDR3 DNA is TGCGCCAGCAGTGACAGGGCCGAGCAGCCCCAGCATTTT.